This T cell receptor (beta chain) was sequenced in a study of early T cells in non-severe SARS-CoV-2 infection (dated by TCRdb to about 2021). As for the study more broadly: TCR sequencing used bulk RNA from unsorted whole blood, so alpha and beta chains could not be paired.

This clonotype was counted ten times or more. This receptor's antigen is unknown. The record has no base qualities; no much larger clone is one base away. The CDR3 holds 13 amino acids from the cysteine to the phenylalanine. The sequence is cut down to CDR3 DNA, 39 bases in frame from base 1. CDR1 and CDR2 were assigned from the germline V gene as LGHNA and YSLEER. A distance of 5 bases separates the germline ends of V and J, which lose 0 bases and 5 bases respectively. The method behind the library was 5' RACE. The instrument was a NextSeq 500. In the TCR library protocol, unique molecular identifiers were attached to individual cDNA molecules to correct for PCR bias and sequencing error. Both TCR alpha and beta chains were sequenced, and tight co-correlation was observed between alpha and beta sequence abundances in each sample. As for how the authors treated the data: V gene, J gene and CDR3 annotation of TCR sequences was performed with Decombinator V4. Expanded TCRs were defined as changing significantly between any two time points under a Poisson model with p below 0.0001. TCR abundances were normalised to the total number of TCRs sequenced per sample and were expressed as counts per million. MAIT TCRs were defined by TRAV1-2 paired with TRAJ12, TRAJ20 or TRAJ33, and iNKT TCRs by TRAV10 paired with TRAJ18. VDJdb, accessed 1 November 2021, was searched for CMV, EBV and SARS-CoV-2 annotated TCRs, with TCRs annotated for multiple antigens excluded. TCRdb reworked the public reads: Q25 trimming with fastp, MiXCR clone assembly, productive beta chains retained. Rows with a matching CDR3 protein are joined into one entry that keeps the most common DNA and genes. In this record, the V and J calls reflect TCRdb's handling and not the investigators' own analysis. This sample lists some 66,000 distinct CDR3 sequences; about 12% were detected once. The ten largest clones take up roughly 5% of the sample.

Results the study describes overall, beyond this receptor: Matching against VDJdb was skewed toward anti-spike CD8 responses, likely underestimated virus-specific expansions, and missed private and CD4 specificities.

A case-control design nested within a healthcare worker cohort in London, UK, was used, with weekly nasopharyngeal swab PCR tests and blood sampling performed. Healthcare workers were recruited between 23 and 31 March 2020, during the week of the UK lockdown, and were followed weekly for up to about 15 weeks. Sequencing was performed on whole blood. The rearranged chain carries TRBV4-3 and TRBJ1-5; no confident D gene assignment can be made. The TCR comes from an adult who was a healthcare worker with PCR-confirmed SARS-CoV-2 infection or an uninfected control (not recorded which). The nucleotides read TGCGCCAGCAGCCAAGACTACGATCAGCCCCAGCATTTT. The translation is CASSQDYDQPQHF.